A single sample is the source of the 20 T cell receptor beta chains below, sequenced in a study of blood T cell repertoires in COVID-19. Repertoires were generated with immunoSEQ multiplex PCR, while TCRdb's copy carries only in-frame clones and drops some. Of approximately 230,000 clones listed, more than 70% are singletons. The specimen sequenced was peripheral blood. Receptors were obtained from a woman between 35 and 50 years old who had recovered from COVID-19.

This clone was found once. The sample contains more than one DNA sequence encoding this CDR3. The CDR3 DNA reads as TGCGCCAGCAGCTTGGAGGGAGACAATTCACCCCTCCACTTT. This encodes CASSLEGDNSPLHF. V is TRBV5-1 and J is TRBJ1-6; no reliable D call. The germline CDR1 and CDR2 sequences are SGHRS and YFSETQ. V shed 0 bases and J shed 7 bases, with 8 bases lying between them. The CDR3 loop spans 14 amino acids.

The chain recombines TRBV6-5 with TRBJ1-4; weak D call: TRBD1 (6 bases). The CDR3 extends over 14 amino acids. V was pared by 0 bases and J by 8 bases, with 10 bases between. Per the germline V gene, CDR1 is MNHEY and CDR2 is SVGAGI. The CDR3 loop reads CASSYSPGGEKLFF. The CDR3 bases are TGTGCCAGCAGTTACTCGCCGGGGGGCGAAAAACTGTTTTTT.

V gene TRBV15 combines with J gene TRBJ2-5; the match to TRBD1 covers 7 bases. With 0 bases clipped from V and 5 bases from J, the junction kept 9 bases outside the gene matches. The germline V gene has CDR1 LNHNV and CDR2 YYDKDF (reference sequence). The CDR3 extends over 16 amino acids. The CDR3 DNA follows: TGTGCCACCAGCAGAGATGCGTCTTCAGGGGGTGAGACCCAGTACTTC. Its protein product is CATSRDASSGGETQYF. Together with reference TRBV15 and TRBJ2-5, the CDR3 gives the full variable domain: DAMVIQNPRYQVTQFGKPVTLSCSQTLNHNVMYWYQQKSSQAPKLLFHYYDKDFNNEADTPDNFQSRRPNTSFCFLDIRSPGLGDTAMYLCATSRDASSGGETQYFGPGTRLLVL.

V and J are TRBV5-1 and TRBJ1-3; no clear D. Trimming left V 0 bases short and J 0 bases short, with 10 bases between. CDR1 is SGHRS and CDR2 is YFSETQ in the germline V gene. This CDR3 spans 16 amino acids. The CDR3 region is CASSLELSFSGNTIYF. CDR3 nucleotide sequence: TGCGCCAGCAGCTTGGAGCTGAGTTTCTCTGGAAACACCATATATTTT.

This clone turned up a few times. V usage is TRBV6-6 and J usage is TRBJ2-7, with D perhaps TRBD2 (6 bases). The CDR3 contains 14 residues. Between the trimmed V and J ends, which lost 5 bases and 0 bases, there was a span of 11 bases. Germline values: CDR1 MNHNY, CDR2 SVGAGI (reference sequence). CDR3 coding DNA: TGTGCCAGCAGTCATTTGGACTACTCCTACGAGCAGTACTTC. The encoded protein is CASSHLDYSYEQYF.

The chain joins TRBV15 to TRBJ2-3; 16 bases align to TRBD2. Germline CDR1 LNHNV, CDR2 YYDKDF (reference sequence). V dropped 5 bases and J dropped 5; count of bases not matched to a gene: 7. The CDR3 totals 17 residues. CDR3 nucleotides: TGTGCCACCAGCCGGGGACTAGCGGGAGGGCCGGTAGATACGCAGTATTTT. It codes for CATSRGLAGGPVDTQYF.

The V call is TRBV23-1, the J call TRBJ2-4, with 10 bases identical to TRBD1. TRBV23-1 is filed as an ORF, its function uncertain. V was pared by 6 bases and J by 4 bases, with 6 bases of the junction left unmatched. CDR3 length equals 15 residues. Here the CDR3 reads CASRWDRGGKNIQYF. The DNA of the CDR3 is TGCGCCAGCAGATGGGACAGGGGAGGTAAAAACATTCAGTACTTC.

This clone was counted only a few times. Other DNA sequences from this sample encode an identical CDR3 as well. The J gene is TRBJ2-6, the V gene TRBV6-2 or TRBV6-3; maybe TRBD1 (6 bases). CDR1 is MNHEY, CDR2 SVGEGT, per germline. The V end lost 2 bases, the J end lost 4 bases, and 9 bases lay between the germline ends. This CDR3 is built from 15 residues. The CDR3 region is CASSYRGSGANVLTF. In DNA, the CDR3 is TGTGCCAGCAGTTACAGGGGGTCCGGGGCCAACGTCCTGACTTTC.

The genes are TRBV4-3 and TRBJ1-2, with 7 bases aligning to TRBD1. This CDR3 region has 15 residues. CDR1 is LGHNA, CDR2 YSLEER, per germline. Trimming took 3 bases from V and 2 from J; bases not matched to a gene: 6. The CDR3 DNA is TGCGCCAGCAGCCAGTTTTACAGGGGAAACTATGGCTACACCTTC. Translation gives CASSQFYRGNYGYTF.

The genes are TRBV20-1 and TRBJ1-5, with D unclear. The V end was cut by 3 bases, the J end by 0 bases, with 15 bases between. CDR1 and CDR2 from the germline V gene are DFQATT and SNEGSKA (reference sequence). The CDR3 is 16 amino acids. The CDR3 reads CSASNGRTYSNQPQHF. DNA of the CDR3: TGCAGTGCTAGTAATGGGAGAACTTATAGCAATCAGCCCCAGCATTTT.

This clone has a single count. The gene calls are TRBV18 and TRBJ2-1; 9 positions agree with TRBD2. Losses at the gene ends were 2 bases for V and 3 bases for J; bases not matched to a gene: 5. CDR1 and CDR2 from the germline V gene are KGHSH and LQKENI. This CDR3 comprises 16 residues. CDR3 protein: CASSPTVAGVYNEQFF. CDR3 bases: TGTGCCAGCTCACCAACAGTAGCGGGGGTCTACAATGAGCAGTTCTTC.

The chain is built from TRBV2 and TRBJ2-3; TRBD1 might be the D (6 bases). This CDR3 contains 20 residues. Looked up from germline, CDR1 is SNHLY and CDR2 is FYNNEI. V lost 1 base and J 2 bases, leaving 25 bases between the germline ends. CDR3 DNA sequence: TGTGCCAGCAGTGAAGAGGGGACATCCCCTTTAGTAGCCCCCACAGATACGCAGTATTTT. It translates to CASSEEGTSPLVAPTDTQYF.

CDR3 DNA sequence: TGTGCCAGTAGGAAGGGACATTTGAACACTGAAGCTTTCTTT. It specifies CASRKGHLNTEAFF. This chain links TRBV19 with TRBJ1-1; tentatively, D is TRBD1 (6 bases). CDR1 and CDR2 from the germline V gene are LNHDA and SQIVND (reference sequence). V was pared by 6 bases and J by 0 bases, with 11 bases between. The CDR3 is 14 residues long.

This clone was observed a few times. The chain has TRBV7-9 and TRBJ2-5; TRBD1 aligns across 8 bases. The CDR3 contains 17 residues. Germline CDR1 SEHNR, CDR2 FQNEAQ (reference sequence). V shed 3 bases, J shed 5 bases, and the junction held 14 bases outside the gene matches. CDR3 sequence: CASSFAYGQGVIETQYF. CDR3 bases: TGTGCCAGCAGCTTCGCCTACGGACAGGGAGTAATTGAGACCCAGTACTTC.

The rearrangement links TRBV5-5 to TRBJ1-4; 11 bases are shared with TRBD1. The CDR3 loop spans 15 amino acids. V lost 3 bases to trimming and J lost 7 bases; unmatched junction nucleotides: 5. CDR1 and CDR2 (germline): SGHKS, YYEKEE (reference sequence). The CDR3 nucleotides read TGTGCCAGCAGCTCCCCCGGGACAGGGGGTGAAAAACTGTTTTTT. Its protein product is CASSSPGTGGEKLFF.

The chain uses TRBV9 and TRBJ2-5, with TRBD1 identical over 10 bases. Per the germline V gene, CDR1 is SGDLS and CDR2 is YYNGEE. The CDR3 is 15 residues long. After removal of 3 bases from V and 5 bases from J, the junction contained 7 bases not matched to a gene. CDR3 coding DNA: TGTGCCAGCAGCGAACGACAGGGGGCGTGGGAGACCCAGTACTTC. It yields the protein CASSERQGAWETQYF.

The chain couples TRBV6-5 to TRBJ1-2; D gene ambiguous. V was shortened by 0 bases and J by 4 bases, with 9 bases between the two germline ends. Germline V lookup: CDR1 MNHEY, CDR2 SVGAGI. The CDR3 is made up of 14 amino acids. This chain's CDR3 is CASSYSEQTYGYTF. CDR3 nucleotide sequence: TGTGCCAGCAGTTACTCGGAACAGACCTATGGCTACACCTTC.

The table lists this clone with a count of one. The V and J genes are TRBV19 and TRBJ2-7, with a tentative D call TRBD2 (5 bases). CDR3 size: 13 residues. Germline V CDR1 and CDR2: LNHDA, SQIVND (reference sequence). Between the trimmed V and J ends, which lost 5 bases and 0 bases, there was a span of 8 bases. The DNA of the CDR3 is TGTGCCAGTAGTTCCGGGGACTCCTACGAGCAGTACTTC. The encoded protein is CASSSGDSYEQYF.

This sequence joins TRBV6-5 and TRBJ1-2, with a possible D match to TRBD1 (5 bases). The germline CDR1 and CDR2 sequences are MNHEY and SVGAGI. V was clipped by 4 bases and J by 0 bases, with 12 bases between them. The CDR3 is 15 residues long. CDR3 nucleotides: TGTGCCAGCAGTTTCACAGGATACCCTAACTATGGCTACACCTTC. It translates to CASSFTGYPNYGYTF.

The genes are TRBV18 and TRBJ1-2; possibly TRBD1 for D (5 bases). V shed 8 bases and J shed 1 base, with 14 bases lying between them. Germline loops: CDR1 KGHSH, CDR2 LQKENI. The CDR3 covers 14 residues. The CDR3 nucleotides read TGTGCCAGCGCCCCGCAGGGAAGTAACTATGGCTACACCTTC. Its protein product is CASAPQGSNYGYTF. The entire variable domain, with the rest obtained from reference TRBV18 and TRBJ1-2, is as follows: NAGVMQNPRHLVRRRGQEARLRCSPMKGHSHVYWYRQLPEEGLKFMVYLQKENIIDESGMPKERFSAEFPKEGPSILRIQQVVRGDSAAYFCASAPQGSNYGYTFGSGTRLTVV.